Listed here is a single TCR beta chain. Its cognate antigen is unknown. Other DNA sequences in this specimen translate into the identical CDR3. Sequencing was performed with immunoSEQ multiplex PCR; in TCRdb, only in-frame clones are kept and a portion is missing. The sample lists some 140,000 clones, around 89% occurring once. This entry comes from a study of T cells in localized non-small cell lung cancer. Study conclusions and caveats: Among the tissues sampled, uninvolved adjacent lung had the highest T cell clonality, above tumor.

Material: peripheral blood, obtained before any cancer treatment. This TCR was sampled from a female donor over 55 with stage I lung adenocarcinoma.

In nucleotides, the CDR3 is TGTGCCAAACCGGGGCTCATACCGGGCAATGAGCAGTTCTTC. It is translated as CAKPGLIPGNEQFF. V gene TRBV10-3 combines with J gene TRBJ2-1, with D perhaps TRBD1 or TRBD2 (5 bases each). The CDR3 sequence is 14 residues long. Trimming took off 10 bases at V and 6 bases at J, with 19 bases between the two ends. Germline values: CDR1 ENHRY, CDR2 SYGVKD.